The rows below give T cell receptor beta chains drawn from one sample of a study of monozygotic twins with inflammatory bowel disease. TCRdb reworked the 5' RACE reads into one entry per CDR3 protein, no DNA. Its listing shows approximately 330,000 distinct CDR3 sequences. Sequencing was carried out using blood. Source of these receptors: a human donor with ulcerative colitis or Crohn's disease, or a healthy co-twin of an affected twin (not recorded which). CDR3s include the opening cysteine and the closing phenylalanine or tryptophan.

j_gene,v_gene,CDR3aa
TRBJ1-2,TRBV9,CASSVDLGGPYGYTF
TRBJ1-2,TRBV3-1,CASSRPGVPDRGYGYTF
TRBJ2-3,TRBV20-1,CSASTPGADTQYF
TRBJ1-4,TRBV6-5,CASSRTVNEKLFF
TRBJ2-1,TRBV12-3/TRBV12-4,CASSFLGIDEQFF
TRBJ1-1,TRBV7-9,CASSLQRQGLVNTEAFF
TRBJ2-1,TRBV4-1,CASSQDRPLKYNEQFF
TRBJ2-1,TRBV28,CASSSFANNEQFF
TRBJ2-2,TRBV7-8,CASSPDRLGTGELFF
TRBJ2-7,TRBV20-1,CSADNSGQSYEQYF
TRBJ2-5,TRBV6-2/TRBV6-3,CASSGQVRTQYF
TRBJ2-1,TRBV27,CASTTFGLPEQFF
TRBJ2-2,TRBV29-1,CSVGSAGAVGELFF
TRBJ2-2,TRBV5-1,CASSLLGSGELFF
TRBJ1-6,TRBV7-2,CASRPQDHHSYNSPLHF
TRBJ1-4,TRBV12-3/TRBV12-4,CASKTGLNEKLFF
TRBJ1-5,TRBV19,CASSVDRGSQPQHF
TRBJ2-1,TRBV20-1,CSARSPGLAHSF
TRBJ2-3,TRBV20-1,CSARGQGAWTDTQYF
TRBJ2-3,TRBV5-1,CASKASGGAFTDTQYF
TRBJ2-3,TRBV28,CASTQGGSSTDTQYF
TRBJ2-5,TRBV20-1,CSARSAEGGYQETQYF
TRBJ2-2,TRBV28,CASLPSGDNTGELFF
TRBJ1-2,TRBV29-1,CSVDQQGSNYGYTF
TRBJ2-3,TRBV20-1,CSARVAAGTDTQYF
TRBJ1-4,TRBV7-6,CASSYGTGGSEKLFF
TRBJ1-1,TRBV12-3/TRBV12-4,CASSLGWTEAFF
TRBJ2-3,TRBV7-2,CASSDRGFTDTQYF
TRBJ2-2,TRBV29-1,CSVAISAAFANTGELFF
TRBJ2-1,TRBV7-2,CASSRAKLAGGANEQFF
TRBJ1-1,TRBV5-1,CASSLDWGGGTEAFF
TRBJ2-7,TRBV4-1,CASSQGQGNLYEQYF